This entry lists 28 T cell receptor beta chains sequenced from one sample in a study of OX40 agonist ivuxolimab in advanced cancers. Clones were read by immunoSEQ multiplex PCR, and TCRdb kept only the in-frame ones, dropping some. The sample yields tens of thousands of clones, around nine tenths seen once. This sample comprised CD4+ or CD8+ T cells sorted from blood, obtained in a trial of the OX40 agonist ivuxolimab. The receptors were gathered from an adult with an advanced solid tumor such as melanoma, head and neck, liver or kidney cancer.

The chain is built from TRBV12-5 and TRBJ2-3, with 11 bases identical to TRBD2. The CDR3 has 17 amino acids. After removal of 3 bases from V and 6 bases from J, the junction contained 11 bases not matched to a gene. Germline V lookup: CDR1 LGHNT, CDR2 FRNRAP. CDR3 in amino acids: CASGFGYSGRAVDTQYF. For the CDR3, the DNA is TGTGCTAGTGGTTTCGGATATAGCGGGAGGGCCGTGGATACGCAGTATTTT.

The chain combines TRBV4-2 with TRBJ2-7, with 7 bases fitting TRBD1. The V segment lost 0 bases and the J segment 3 bases; nucleotides outside the gene matches: 5. The germline CDR1 and CDR2 sequences are LGHNA and YNFKEQ. The CDR3 consists of 15 residues. For the CDR3, the DNA is TGTGCCAGCAGCCAAGATAGAGGGGGCTTCTACGAGCAGTACTTC. It encodes CASSQDRGGFYEQYF.

V is TRBV7-6 and J is TRBJ1-1; D uncertain. This CDR3 comprises 12 residues. CDR1 and CDR2 (germline): SGHVS, FNYEAQ. Trimming pared 2 bases from V and 5 bases from J, leaving 6 bases between. The DNA of the CDR3 is TGTGCCAGCAGCTTACGAGGGACTGAAGCTTTCTTT. Translating gives CASSLRGTEAFF.

V usage is TRBV5-1 and J usage is TRBJ2-1, with 8 bases matching TRBD1. V was clipped by 4 bases and J by 6 bases; unmatched bases: 6. This CDR3 comprises 14 residues. From germline, CDR1 is SGHRS and CDR2 YFSETQ. The DNA of the CDR3 is TGCGCCAGCAGCCTACCGGGACAGGCCAATGAGCAGTTCTTC. Translated, it gives CASSLPGQANEQFF. The whole variable domain, filled in from reference TRBV5-1 and TRBJ2-1, reads KAGVTQTPRYLIKTRGQQVTLSCSPISGHRSVSWYQQTPGQGLQFLFEYFSETQRNKGNFPGRFSGRQFSNSRSEMNVSTLELGDSALYLCASSLPGQANEQFFGPGTRLTVL.

The V gene is TRBV5-4, the J gene TRBJ2-3; 9 positions match TRBD1. The CDR3 contains 16 residues. Germline V lookup: CDR1 SGHNT, CDR2 YYREEE (reference sequence). V lost 3 bases and J lost 2; bases outside the gene matches: 7. CDR3 DNA sequence: TGTGCCAGCAGCTCGCCGGGACAGGGATACACAGATACGCAGTATTTT. Translating it yields CASSSPGQGYTDTQYF.

In the case of this clone: The junction and the germline gene differ at one end; a read error may be behind it. This rearrangement joins TRBV5-4 to TRBJ2-3; 7 bases are a match to TRBD2. This CDR3 is 16 amino acids long. Germline V lookup: CDR1 SGHNT, CDR2 YYREEE (reference sequence). Written as DNA, the CDR3 is TGTGCCAGCAGCTTGGAGGGCGGGAGACCCACAGATGCGCAGTATTTT. Translating it yields CASSLEGGRPTDAQYF.

The V gene is TRBV28, the J gene TRBJ2-3; D tentatively reads TRBD1 or TRBD2 (5 bases each). The CDR3 is 15 amino acids. The V end was cut by 6 bases, the J end by 5 bases, with 18 bases between. The V gene's germline CDR1 is MDHEN and CDR2 SYDVKM. CDR3 in DNA: TGTGCCAGCAGCCCTCCGGGGCTGAGAGGAGATACGCAGTATTTT. Its translation is CASSPPGLRGDTQYF.

The rearrangement uses TRBV5-1 and TRBJ2-1; weak D call: TRBD2 (5 bases). The germline CDR1 and CDR2 sequences are SGHRS and YFSETQ. V was shortened by 0 bases and J by 9 bases, with 22 bases between the two germline ends. The CDR3 runs 17 residues. CDR3 protein: CASSLALGMGSQSEQFF. CDR3 sequence (DNA): TGCGCCAGCAGCTTGGCCCTGGGGATGGGGAGTCAAAGTGAGCAGTTCTTC.

The chain employs TRBV7-2 and TRBJ2-5; weak D call: TRBD1 (6 bases). Germline V gene sequence: CDR1 SGHTA, CDR2 FQGNSA. V lost 2 bases and J lost 2, with 15 bases in between. The CDR3 contains 16 residues. Written as DNA, the CDR3 is TGTGCCAGCAGCTTAATGGGTCGTGGACAGCAAGAGACCCAGTACTTC. This encodes CASSLMGRGQQETQYF.

The V and J genes are TRBV18 and TRBJ2-4, with 7 bases lining up with TRBD1. Germline values: CDR1 KGHSH, CDR2 LQKENI. CDR3 length: 18 residues. V shed 2 bases, J shed 0 bases, and the junction held 10 bases outside the gene matches. The CDR3 sequence is CASSPRAPGGIAKNIQYF. CDR3 nucleotide sequence: TGTGCCAGCTCACCAAGGGCCCCAGGGGGTATAGCCAAAAACATTCAGTACTTC.

The chain is built from TRBV7-3 and TRBJ2-5; 7 positions match TRBD2. Germline trimming cut 4 bases from V and 7 bases from J; bases unmatched to any gene: 12. The V gene's germline CDR1 is SGHTA and CDR2 FQGTGA. CDR3 length: 15 amino acids. CDR3 coding DNA: TGTGCCAGCAGCTCGGGGGGAGCGGGATTGGGGACCCAGTACTTC. Translated: CASSSGGAGLGTQYF.

CDR3 nucleotide sequence: TGTGCCAGCAGCCGTTTTTACAGGGAGGGCTACACCTTC. Its translation is CASSRFYREGYTF. The rearrangement uses TRBV6-6 and TRBJ1-2, with D perhaps matching TRBD1 (6 bases). CDR3 length: 13 amino acids. Deletions cut 6 bases from V and 8 bases from J, with 16 bases between. CDR1 and CDR2 (germline): MNHNY, SVGAGI (reference sequence).

This chain uses TRBV28 with TRBJ2-5; unclear D gene. The CDR3 runs to 15 residues. CDR1 is MDHEN and CDR2 is SYDVKM in the germline V gene. Between the trimmed V and J ends, which lost 7 bases and 2 bases, there was a span of 17 bases. The CDR3 loop reads CASIDTAGAQETQYF. CDR3 in DNA: TGTGCCAGCATCGATACAGCTGGAGCTCAAGAGACCCAGTACTTC.

This clone was seen more than once but under ten times. The rearrangement uses TRBV28 and TRBJ1-6; possibly TRBD1 for D (5 bases). Trimming left V 2 bases short and J 9 bases short, with 17 bases between. CDR1 is MDHEN and CDR2 is SYDVKM in the germline V gene. This CDR3 has 16 amino acids. As DNA, the CDR3 is TGTGCCAGCAGTTTAAGATTGACAGCCCTAAGTTCACCCCTCCACTTT. Its translation is CASSLRLTALSSPLHF.

The chain couples TRBV11-2 to TRBJ2-1, with 9 bases lining up with TRBD1. Unmatched junction bases numbered 8, after V lost 3 bases and J lost 8 bases. CDR1 is SGHAT, CDR2 FQNNGV, per germline. The CDR3 loop spans 15 amino acids. CDR3 protein: CASSLRTGALDEQFF. The CDR3 coding sequence is TGTGCCAGCAGCTTGAGGACAGGGGCTTTAGATGAGCAGTTCTTC.

In DNA form, the CDR3 reads TGTGCCAGCAGCCGAATTGAACAGGGGGTGGGAGCTTTCTTT. It yields the protein CASSRIEQGVGAFF. This chain links TRBV7-9 with TRBJ1-1; 8 bases agree with TRBD1. This CDR3 contains 14 residues. From germline, CDR1 is SEHNR and CDR2 FQNEAQ (reference sequence). V was clipped by 5 bases and J by 10 bases; unmatched bases: 12.

This chain links TRBV9 with TRBJ2-7, with 8 bases identical to TRBD1. V shed 3 bases and J 3 bases; nucleotides not matched to a gene: 5. Germline V gives CDR1 SGDLS, CDR2 YYNGEE. The CDR3 has 14 residues. CDR3 region: CASSARTGIYEQYF. In DNA, the CDR3 is TGTGCCAGCAGCGCCCGGACAGGGATCTACGAGCAGTACTTC.

This clone came up a few times. This rearrangement joins TRBV7-9 to TRBJ1-5, with D possibly being TRBD1 (6 bases). The germline V and J ends were trimmed by 8 bases and 3 bases, with 14 bases remaining between them. The germline V gene encodes CDR1 SEHNR and CDR2 FQNEAQ (reference sequence). This CDR3 region has 14 residues. The CDR3 spells CASGQSGDNQPQHF. CDR3 nucleotide sequence: TGTGCCAGCGGCCAATCAGGGGACAATCAGCCCCAGCATTTT.

The CDR3 loop is CASSPRGGSHYQETQYF. The CDR3 DNA follows: TGTGCCAGCAGCCCCCGGGGTGGAAGTCATTACCAAGAGACCCAGTACTTC. The rearrangement links TRBV7-9 to TRBJ2-5; TRBD2 might be the D (5 bases). This CDR3 contains 17 residues. Per the germline V gene, CDR1 is SEHNR and CDR2 is FQNEAQ (reference sequence). Trimming took off 5 bases at V and 0 bases at J, with 19 bases between the two ends.

The chain joins TRBV14 to TRBJ2-5, with 7 bases matching TRBD2. Trimming cost V 3 bases and J 4 bases; bases outside gene matches: 8. The V gene's germline CDR1 is SGHDN and CDR2 FVKESK. The CDR3 has 15 residues. This CDR3 is CASSHIGLVVETQYF. CDR3 DNA sequence: TGTGCCAGCAGCCATATAGGACTAGTAGTAGAGACCCAGTACTTC. Based on the CDR3 plus reference TRBV14 and TRBJ2-5, the full variable domain is EAGVTQFPSHSVIEKGQTVTLRCDPISGHDNLYWYRRVMGKEIKFLLHFVKESKQDESGMPNNRFLAERTGGTYSTLKVQPAELEDSGVYFCASSHIGLVVETQYFGPGTRLLVL.

This chain joins TRBV7-9 and TRBJ1-1, with D unresolved. Germline CDR1 and CDR2: SEHNR and FQNEAQ (reference sequence). The germline V and J ends were trimmed by 3 bases and 6 bases, with 5 bases remaining between them. CDR3 length: 11 amino acids. CDR3 region: CASSFTAEAFF. The CDR3 DNA is TGTGCCAGCAGCTTCACGGCTGAAGCTTTCTTT.

CDR3 in amino acids: CASSEFIEGVVNEQFF. DNA for the CDR3: TGTGCCAGCAGTGAGTTTATTGAGGGAGTAGTAAATGAGCAGTTCTTC. The rearrangement links TRBV25-1 to TRBJ2-1; D might be TRBD2 (5 bases). This CDR3 region has 16 residues. V was cut by 3 bases and J by 7 bases, with 19 bases left in between. Germline-derived CDR1 and CDR2 are MGHDK and SYGVNS.

V and J are TRBV28 and TRBJ1-1, with TRBD1 identical over 7 bases. The CDR3 spans 12 residues. Germline V lookup: CDR1 MDHEN, CDR2 SYDVKM. Germline trimming cut 4 bases from V and 7 bases from J; bases unmatched to any gene: 3. The CDR3 loop reads CASSWQGVEAFF. The CDR3 nucleotides read TGTGCCAGCAGTTGGCAGGGGGTTGAAGCTTTCTTT. Filled out from reference TRBV28 and TRBJ1-1, the complete variable domain reads DVKVTQSSRYLVKRTGEKVFLECVQDMDHENMFWYRQDPGLGLRLIYFSYDVKMKEKGDIPEGYSVSREKKERFSLILESASTNQTSMYLCASSWQGVEAFFGQGTRLTVV.

This chain connects TRBV7-2 to TRBJ2-3; 9 bases align to TRBD2. CDR1 is SGHTA, CDR2 FQGNSA, per germline. The ends lost 2 bases at V and 0 bases at J; junction bases unmatched: 0. The CDR3 consists of 15 residues. The chain's CDR3 is CASSLTSGSTDTQYF. The CDR3, as DNA: TGTGCCAGCAGCTTAACTAGCGGGAGCACAGATACGCAGTATTTT.

The chain uses TRBV28 and TRBJ1-6; 7 positions match TRBD1. V dropped 8 bases and J dropped 8; count of bases not matched to a gene: 9. The CDR3 runs to 14 residues. The germline V gene encodes CDR1 MDHEN and CDR2 SYDVKM. The CDR3 sequence: CASERTGDYSPLHF. The DNA for the CDR3 is TGTGCCAGCGAAAGGACAGGAGACTATTCACCCCTCCACTTT.

The chain couples TRBV2 to TRBJ1-2, with a weak D call TRBD1 (5 bases). The V and J ends lost 3 bases and 8 bases respectively, with 13 bases between them. Germline values: CDR1 SNHLY, CDR2 FYNNEI. This CDR3 region has 13 residues. The CDR3 DNA is TGTGCCAGCAGTGACGGGCGCCCAGGGGGCTACACCTTC. The encoded protein is CASSDGRPGGYTF.

The J gene is TRBJ1-5, the V gene TRBV6-6, with D perhaps TRBD1 (5 bases). Germline-derived CDR1 and CDR2 are MNHNY and SVGAGI (reference sequence). This CDR3 spans 12 amino acids. V lost 8 bases and J lost 7, with 12 bases in between. CDR3 nucleotide sequence: TGTGCCAGCGGTTCGGGGGGGCAGCCCCAGCATTTT. Protein: CASGSGGQPQHF.

V usage is TRBV7-8 and J usage is TRBJ2-7; D gene unclear. The CDR3 is 16 residues long. The germline CDR1 and CDR2 sequences are SGHVS and FQNEAQ. The V end was cut by 5 bases, the J end by 0 bases, with 17 bases between. This chain's CDR3 is CASSPEREKNSYEQYF. The CDR3 DNA follows: TGTGCCAGCAGCCCAGAAAGGGAAAAAAACTCCTACGAGCAGTACTTC.